The clone carrying this T cell receptor beta chain appeared a few times. This record belongs to a study of neurological immune-mediated disorders. The CDR3 is made up of 15 amino acids. Germline CDR1 reads SGHTA; CDR2 reads FQGNSA. Trimming removed 1 base from V and 7 bases from J, with 14 bases in between. TCRdb ran MiXCR on the 5' RACE reads and lists one entry per CDR3 protein. Found here are around 30,000 distinct CDR3 sequences, roughly 2.5% of them singletons; the top ten hold about 2.5%. The genes are TRBV7-2 and TRBJ1-5; D might be TRBD1 (5 bases). The TCR comes from a woman aged 45 to 65 with multiple sclerosis. Sequences were obtained from PBMCs. The CDR3 sequence: CASSLVWGFGQPQHF. CDR3 DNA: TGTGCCAGCAGCTTAGTCTGGGGGTTCGGACAGCCCCAGCATTTT.